This TCR beta chain was recovered during a study of blood T cells in healthy people across ages. The authors ran a second PCR of 7 to 11 cycles using a sample-barcoded 5' primer and a J-beta primer mix. A template-switch adaptor with 12 random nucleotides tagged each cDNA molecule. TCRdb itself ran the 5' RACE reads through MiXCR, one entry per CDR3 protein. The sample includes roughly 1.9 million distinct CDR3 sequences, 30% to 40% of them seen just once. The CDR3 loop spans 16 amino acids. CDR1 and CDR2 (germline): LGHNA, YNFKEQ. For every donor, a draw yielded about 10 milliliters of peripheral blood. This clonotype occurred a few times. The junction shows a germline mismatch at one end, possibly a read error.

Sequenced material: blood. V is TRBV4-2 and J is TRBJ2-7; 9 bases map to TRBD2. The clonotype originates from a human donor in good health. CDR3 protein: CASSLVYGTSSHEQYF. The CDR3, as DNA: TGTGCCAGCAGCCTTGTTTACGGGACTAGCTCCCACGAGCAGTACTTC.